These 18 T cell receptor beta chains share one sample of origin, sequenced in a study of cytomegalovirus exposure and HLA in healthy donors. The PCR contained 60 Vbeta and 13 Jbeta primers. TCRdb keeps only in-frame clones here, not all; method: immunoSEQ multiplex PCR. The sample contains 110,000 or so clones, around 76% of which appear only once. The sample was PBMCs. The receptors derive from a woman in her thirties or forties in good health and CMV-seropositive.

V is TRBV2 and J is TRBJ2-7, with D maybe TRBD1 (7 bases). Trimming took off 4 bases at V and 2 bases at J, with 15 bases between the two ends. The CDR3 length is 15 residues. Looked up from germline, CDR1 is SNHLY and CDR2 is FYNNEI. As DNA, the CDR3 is TGTGCCAGCAGTGTGGAGCAGGGGGGACCCTACGAGCAGTACTTC. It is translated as CASSVEQGGPYEQYF.

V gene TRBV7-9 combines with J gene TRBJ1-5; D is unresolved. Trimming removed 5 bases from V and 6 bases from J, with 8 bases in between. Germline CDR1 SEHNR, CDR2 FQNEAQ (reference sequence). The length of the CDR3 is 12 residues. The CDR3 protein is CASSTSPQPQHF. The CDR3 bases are TGTGCCAGCAGCACATCGCCTCAGCCCCAGCATTTT.

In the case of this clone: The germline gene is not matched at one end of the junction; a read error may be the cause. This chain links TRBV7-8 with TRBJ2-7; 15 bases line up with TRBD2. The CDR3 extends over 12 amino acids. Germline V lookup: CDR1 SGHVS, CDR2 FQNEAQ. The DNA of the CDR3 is TGTGCCAGCAGCCCCAGGACTAGCGGGGGGGCGTTC. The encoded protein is CASSPRTSGGAF.

In DNA, the CDR3 is TGTGCCAGCAGTTTCACACCAGGGGGCAACACTGAAGCTTTCTTT. This translates into CASSFTPGGNTEAFF. The rearrangement uses TRBV27 and TRBJ1-1; 8 nucleotides line up with TRBD1. CDR1 is MNHEY and CDR2 is SMNVEV in the germline V gene (reference sequence). The CDR3 runs to 15 residues. The J segment lost 2 bases and the V segment lost 3 bases, leaving 5 bases of the junction unmatched.

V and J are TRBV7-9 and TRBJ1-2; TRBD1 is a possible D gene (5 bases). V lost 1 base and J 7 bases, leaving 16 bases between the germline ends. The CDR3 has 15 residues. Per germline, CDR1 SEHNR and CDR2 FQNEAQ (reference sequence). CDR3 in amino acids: CASSLGRGRSFGYTF. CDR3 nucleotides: TGTGCCAGCAGCTTAGGAAGGGGCAGGTCGTTTGGCTACACCTTC.

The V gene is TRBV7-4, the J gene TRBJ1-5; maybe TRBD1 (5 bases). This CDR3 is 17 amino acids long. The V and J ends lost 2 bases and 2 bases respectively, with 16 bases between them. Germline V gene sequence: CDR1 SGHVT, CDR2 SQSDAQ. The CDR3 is CASSLPLRAGGNQPQHF. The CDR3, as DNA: TGTGCCAGCAGCTTACCCCTCAGGGCGGGGGGCAATCAGCCCCAGCATTTT.

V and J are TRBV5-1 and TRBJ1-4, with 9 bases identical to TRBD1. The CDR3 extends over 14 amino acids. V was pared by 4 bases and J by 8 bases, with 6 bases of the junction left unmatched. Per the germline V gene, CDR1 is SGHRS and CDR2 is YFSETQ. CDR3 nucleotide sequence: TGCGCCAGCAGCGAAGGACAGGGGAACGAAAAACTGTTTTTT. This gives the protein CASSEGQGNEKLFF.

In nucleotides, the CDR3 is TGTGCCAGCAGCTTAAGGTCGCTCAGGGGAGATTCAGAGACCCAGTACTTC. Translation gives CASSLRSLRGDSETQYF. The V and J genes are TRBV7-7 and TRBJ2-5, with D possibly being TRBD1 (6 bases). This CDR3 region has 17 residues. Per germline, CDR1 SSHAT and CDR2 FNYEAQ (reference sequence). Trimming shortened V by 2 bases and J by 4 bases, and 20 bases separated the two germline ends. The whole variable domain, filled in from reference TRBV7-7 and TRBJ2-5, reads GAGVSQSPRYKVTKRGQDVTLRCDPISSHATLYWYQQALGQGPEFLTYFNYEAQPDKSGLPSDRFSAERPEGSISTLTIQRTEQRDSAMYRCASSLRSLRGDSETQYFGPGTRLLVL.

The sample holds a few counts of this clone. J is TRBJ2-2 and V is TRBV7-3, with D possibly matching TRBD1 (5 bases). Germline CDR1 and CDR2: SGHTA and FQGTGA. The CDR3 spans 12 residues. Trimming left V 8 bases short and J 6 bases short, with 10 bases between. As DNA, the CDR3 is TGTGCCAGCGGGCAGGGTCCCGGGGAGCTGTTTTTT. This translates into CASGQGPGELFF.

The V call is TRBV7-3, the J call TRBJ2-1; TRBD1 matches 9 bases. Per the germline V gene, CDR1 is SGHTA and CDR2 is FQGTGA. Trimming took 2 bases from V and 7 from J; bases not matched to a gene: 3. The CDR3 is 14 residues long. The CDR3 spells CASSLGTGINEQFF. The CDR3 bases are TGTGCCAGCAGCTTAGGGACAGGGATAAATGAGCAGTTCTTC. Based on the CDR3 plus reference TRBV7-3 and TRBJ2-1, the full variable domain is GAGVSQTPSNKVTEKGKYVELRCDPISGHTALYWYRQSLGQGPEFLIYFQGTGAADDSGLPNDRFFAVRPEGSVSTLKIQRTERGDSAVYLCASSLGTGINEQFFGPGTRLTVL.

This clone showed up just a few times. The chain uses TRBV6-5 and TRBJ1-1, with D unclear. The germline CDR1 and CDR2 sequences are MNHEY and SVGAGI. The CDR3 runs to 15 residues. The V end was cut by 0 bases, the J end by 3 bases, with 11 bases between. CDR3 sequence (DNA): TGTGCCAGCAGTTACTCGATAGCGCAGGACACTGAAGCTTTCTTT. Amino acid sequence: CASSYSIAQDTEAFF.

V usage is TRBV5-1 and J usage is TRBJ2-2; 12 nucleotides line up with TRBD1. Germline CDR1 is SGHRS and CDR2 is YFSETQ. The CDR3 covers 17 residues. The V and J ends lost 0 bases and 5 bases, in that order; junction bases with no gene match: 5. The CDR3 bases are TGCGCCAGCAGCTTGGCCAGGGGACAGGGGGCAACCGGGGAGCTGTTTTTT. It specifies CASSLARGQGATGELFF.

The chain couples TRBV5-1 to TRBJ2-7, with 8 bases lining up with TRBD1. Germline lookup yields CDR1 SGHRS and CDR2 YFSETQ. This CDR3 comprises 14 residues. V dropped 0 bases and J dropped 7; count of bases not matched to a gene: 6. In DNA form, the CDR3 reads TGCGCCAGCAGCTTGGCTCAGGGGGCGCGGGAGCAGTACTTC. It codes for CASSLAQGAREQYF.

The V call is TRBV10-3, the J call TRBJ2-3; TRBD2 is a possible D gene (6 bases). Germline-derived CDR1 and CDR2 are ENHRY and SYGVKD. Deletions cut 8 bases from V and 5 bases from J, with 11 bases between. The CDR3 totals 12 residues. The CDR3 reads CAILTSRDTQYF. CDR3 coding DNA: TGTGCCATCCTCACTAGCCGAGATACGCAGTATTTT.

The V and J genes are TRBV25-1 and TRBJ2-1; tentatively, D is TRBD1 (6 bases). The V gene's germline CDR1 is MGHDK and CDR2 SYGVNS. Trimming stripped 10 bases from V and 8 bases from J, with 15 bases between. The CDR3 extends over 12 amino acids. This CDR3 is CATPPTGYEQFF. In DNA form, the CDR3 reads TGTGCCACTCCGCCTACAGGGTATGAGCAGTTCTTC.

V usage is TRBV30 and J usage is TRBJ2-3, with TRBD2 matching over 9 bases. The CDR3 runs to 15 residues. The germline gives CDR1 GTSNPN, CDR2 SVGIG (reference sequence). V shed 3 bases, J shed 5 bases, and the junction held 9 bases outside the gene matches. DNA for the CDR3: TGTGCCTGGAGGGCCTTTAGCGGGGGCGTAGATACGCAGTATTTT. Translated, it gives CAWRAFSGGVDTQYF.

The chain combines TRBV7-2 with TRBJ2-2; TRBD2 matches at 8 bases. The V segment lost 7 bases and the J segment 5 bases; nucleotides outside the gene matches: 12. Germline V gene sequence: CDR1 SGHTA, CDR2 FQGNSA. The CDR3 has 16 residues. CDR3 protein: CASTPGGGGRTGELFF. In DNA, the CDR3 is TGTGCCAGCACCCCCGGTGGCGGGGGGCGGACCGGGGAGCTGTTTTTT.

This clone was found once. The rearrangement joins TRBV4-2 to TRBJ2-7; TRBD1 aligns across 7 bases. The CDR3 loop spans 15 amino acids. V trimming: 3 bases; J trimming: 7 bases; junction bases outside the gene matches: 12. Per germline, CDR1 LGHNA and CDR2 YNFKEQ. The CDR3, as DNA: TGTGCCAGCAGCCAGGATTACAGGGGACCGGATGAGCAGTACTTC. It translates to CASSQDYRGPDEQYF.